The 7 T cell receptor beta chains given below trace back to one sample, sequenced in a study of lymphopenia after photon versus proton radiotherapy. Repertoires were generated with immunoSEQ multiplex PCR, while TCRdb's copy carries only in-frame clones and drops some. The sample shows approximately 31,000 clones, over 70% of them seen only once. The sequenced sample was peripheral blood, obtained from a patient treated with proton-based radiotherapy. The source is a woman in her seventies with pancreatic cancer.

V is TRBV6-5 and J is TRBJ1-6; D might be TRBD1 (6 bases). Trimming took 5 bases from V and 7 from J, leaving 12 bases between them. Germline CDR1 is MNHEY and CDR2 is SVGAGI. CDR3 length equals 14 residues. The CDR3 sequence: CASSERRGNSPLHF. DNA for the CDR3: TGTGCCAGCAGTGAGCGCAGGGGCAATTCACCCCTCCACTTT.

The chain is built from TRBV5-6 and TRBJ2-7, with 8 bases identical to TRBD1. Per the germline V gene, CDR1 is SGHDT and CDR2 is YYEEEE. This CDR3 is 15 amino acids long. The V gene end was trimmed by 0 bases and the J gene end by 4 bases; junction bases not matched to a gene: 6. CDR3 bases: TGTGCCAGCAGCTTGGCCCTCAGGGGGCTATACGAGCAGTACTTC. Protein: CASSLALRGLYEQYF.

The rearrangement uses TRBV5-5 and TRBJ1-1; tentative D call: TRBD1 (6 bases). The germline gives CDR1 SGHKS, CDR2 YYEKEE (reference sequence). This CDR3 is 14 amino acids long. Trimming stripped 5 bases from V and 3 bases from J, with 14 bases between. The CDR3 reads CASSSENRDTEAFF. The CDR3, as DNA: TGTGCCAGCAGTTCTGAAAACAGGGACACTGAAGCTTTCTTT.

This chain connects TRBV18 to TRBJ2-7, with TRBD2 as a possible D gene (5 bases). Germline V gene lookup returns CDR1 KGHSH and CDR2 LQKENI. This CDR3 is 14 amino acids long. V dropped 2 bases and J dropped 6 bases, with 14 bases sitting between them. CDR3 nucleotide sequence: TGTGCCAGCTCACCAGGGCGCGAGGGTCGCGAGCAGTACTTC. Protein: CASSPGREGREQYF.

The V call is TRBV15, the J call TRBJ2-7; D gene unclear. CDR3 length: 14 amino acids. With 3 bases removed from V and 4 bases from J, the gap between germline ends came to 13 bases. The germline V gene has CDR1 LNHNV and CDR2 YYDKDF (reference sequence). CDR3 loop: CATSRNRRNYEQYF. CDR3 DNA sequence: TGTGCCACCAGCAGGAACAGACGAAATTACGAGCAGTACTTC.

This chain links TRBV9 with TRBJ2-5; D is possibly TRBD1 or TRBD2 (5 bases each). This CDR3 is 18 amino acids long. V was shortened by 0 bases and J by 4 bases, with 22 bases between the two germline ends. Germline V CDR1 and CDR2: SGDLS, YYNGEE. DNA of the CDR3: TGTGCCAGCAGCGTAGGGAGTGGGACCGCAAGGCCAGGAGAGACCCAGTACTTC. This translates into CASSVGSGTARPGETQYF.

This chain connects TRBV19 to TRBJ1-6; 8 bases match TRBD1. The germline V gene has CDR1 LNHDA and CDR2 SQIVND (reference sequence). V was clipped by 10 bases and J by 7 bases; unmatched bases: 3. The CDR3 contains 12 residues. Written as DNA, the CDR3 is TGTGCCACCGGACAGGGAAATTCACCCCTCCACTTT. Translating gives CATGQGNSPLHF.